This T cell receptor beta chain derives from a study of T-cell reconstitution after alpha-beta-depleted transplantation in children. Unique molecular identifiers were incorporated into the prepared TCRbeta library. TCRdb recomputed calls from the PCR reads with MiXCR, one row per CDR3 protein. The table shows hundreds of thousands of distinct CDR3 sequences, with about an eighth occurring only once. Germline lookup yields CDR1 SQVTM and CDR2 ANQGSEA. V was trimmed by 4 bases and J by 3 bases, leaving 16 bases between them. This CDR3 has 14 residues. Findings and caveats of the study: From newly produced T cells came most of the T-cell counts and diversity one year after transplant. Surviving recipient T cells and thymic progenitors underlay high day-60 TCRbeta diversity in some patients. About two months after transplant, alpha-beta T cells reportedly came from several hundred expanded graft clones.

This clonotype showed up many times. The antigen remains unidentified. This receptor was identified in a male patient between 10 and 17 years old who had a stem cell transplant for acute myeloid leukemia, so the T cells may come from the graft donor. The input for sequencing was PBMCs, mostly from graft donor cells, taken 360 days after TCRalphabeta/CD19-depleted stem cell transplant. V is TRBV29-1 and J is TRBJ2-7; no clear D gene. The CDR3, as DNA: TGCAGCGTTGTTGAGGTATTGTTGGGCTACGAGCAGTACTTC. This gives the protein CSVVEVLLGYEQYF.